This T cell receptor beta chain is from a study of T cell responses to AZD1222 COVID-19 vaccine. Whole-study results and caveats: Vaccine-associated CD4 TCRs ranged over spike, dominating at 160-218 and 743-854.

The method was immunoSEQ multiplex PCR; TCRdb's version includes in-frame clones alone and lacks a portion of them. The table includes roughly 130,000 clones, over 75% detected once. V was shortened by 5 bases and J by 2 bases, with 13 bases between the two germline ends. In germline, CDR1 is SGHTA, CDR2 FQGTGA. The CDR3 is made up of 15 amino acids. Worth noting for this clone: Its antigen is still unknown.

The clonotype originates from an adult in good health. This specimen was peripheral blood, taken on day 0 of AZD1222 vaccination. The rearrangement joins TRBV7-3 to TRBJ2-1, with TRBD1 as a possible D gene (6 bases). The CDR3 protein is CASSTVTGAYNEQFF. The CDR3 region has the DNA TGTGCCAGCAGCACCGTGACAGGAGCCTACAATGAGCAGTTCTTC.